This T cell receptor (beta chain) was recorded in a study of cytomegalovirus exposure and HLA in healthy donors (dated by TCRdb to between 2016 and 2019). The study in broad terms: According to an earlier analysis of 550 to 750 of the donors, some 170 million T cells yielded over 90 million unique TCR beta sequences and 276 Gb of sequence data. To predict cytomegalovirus infection status, the study brought together high-throughput TCR immunosequencing, statistical association of individual TCRs with disease status, and machine learning. In a later genetic analysis, genome-wide SNP genotypes for 398 of the 666 donors were used, and that subset was treated as a discovery cohort. An earlier analysis of fewer than 750 of the donors used high-throughput TCR beta sequencing to judge whether each TCR beta V gene segment behaved as functional or pseudogenic. All discovery cohort repertoires had been generated on a single sequencing platform. The later analysis used no new phenotypic data to find candidate immune exposures, relying instead on TCR beta sequences and their occurrence across donors. Using immunosequencing, the study profiled T cell repertoires from roughly 650 subjects and related those repertoires to cytomegalovirus serostatus. Across around 400 genotyped donors of the cohort, an average of 235,054 unique TCR beta nucleotide sequences per donor were sequenced, and approximately 19% of those sequences were non-productive. Alongside the repertoire data, information on donor age, sex, ethnicity and CMV serostatus was compiled. Class I and class II HLA loci were covered by the typing at four-digit resolution. The study was designed to test whether signatures of past pathogen exposure could be identified by cataloging public T cell receptors. Along with the roughly 670-subject first cohort, a separate validation cohort of over a hundred different subjects was used. A later analysis re-examined previously published TCR beta repertoires from several hundred donors and added high-resolution HLA genotyping to investigate patterns of TCR occurrence. An early release that covered several hundred HLA-typed donors contained around 300 gigabases of sequencing data and tens of millions of unique TCR sequences. Because of strong linkage in the cohort, 5 or 6 DR-DQ haplotypes were treated as single units for association and clustering. The number of donors typed differed by locus, with 629-630 for A, B, C, DRB1 and DQB1, around 560 for DQA1, nearly 610 for DPA1, and under 490 for DPB1. The genetic ancestry cluster associated with self-reported Caucasian donors included 65% to 90% of the approximately 430 genotyped donors. What the study reported, not specific to this receptor: Linkage disequilibrium might explain the correlated functional status among segregating V segments, but an unknown experimental factor could not be ruled out. Most TCR sequences were observed very rarely across donors, whereas some public TCRs were present in many individuals. It was suggested by the authors that the approach could potentially be generalized to other disease states and immunological phenotypes. Roughly uniform sequencing depth across donors was assumed in presence/absence analyses, although this assumption may not hold. A further reported finding was that TCR beta sequences accurately predicted the HLA-A and HLA-B alleles for most subjects in the first cohort. In an earlier analysis of approximately 590 of the donors, most TCR beta V segments were observed in productive rearrangements about 87% or about 30% of the time, broadly matching IMGT annotations. In a later analysis, around 17,000 TCR beta sequences were associated with specific HLA alleles at a false discovery rate of 0.05. Most CMV-associated TCR beta chains appeared to be HLA-restricted in a later analysis, and the HLA associations seemed to be driven largely by CMV exposure. The cohort was sequenced for TCR beta chains only, and without alpha or paired-chain data the features that could be detected were limited. A cluster of highly shared sequence variants was judged likely to be a technical artifact of the sequencing pipeline. In a later analysis, TCR association rates were found to vary across HLA loci, with the most associated TCRs seen for DRB1 alleles and the fewest for HLA-C alleles. HLA typing was unavailable for some donors at each locus, so association tests used only the typed subset. Because counts were too low, about 18 rarely observed V segments, including chromosome 9 orphons, were left out of the earlier analysis of approximately 580 of the donors. Immune exposure information for the cohort was limited to CMV serostatus. According to a later analysis, parvovirus B19, influenza, CMV and Epstein-Barr virus appeared linked to several top co-occurrence clusters. Compared with the approximately 600-donor mean, donors in an Asian-associated ancestry cluster had fewer N-insertions in productive TCRs, according to a later genetic analysis. The study gave a list of about 170 TCR beta chains associated with cytomegalovirus. The classifier was reported to diagnose cytomegalovirus status with high specificity and sensitivity in both the original and validation cohorts. In vitro tests confirmed that a few of the cytomegalovirus-associated TCR beta chains recognize cytomegalovirus antigens. Strong co-occurrence of HLA alleles, especially DR and DQ, made assigning TCR associations to individual alleles difficult. Some IMGT-functional V segments, including TRBV6-2 and TRBV6-3, could not be distinguished by the 87-base-pair reads and were therefore excluded. Compared with equally common non-associated chains, HLA-associated TCR beta chains in a later analysis were more clonally expanded and had lower generation probabilities. In a later genetic analysis, a missense DCLRE1C variant was associated with V-gene and J-gene trimming of TCR beta chains, and the association was replicated in an independent cohort.

Receptors were amplified or captured by the immunoSEQ multiplex PCR assay. For the multiplex PCR, a mixture combining 60 forward primers for TCR Vbeta segments and 13 reverse primers for TCR Jbeta segments was used. Amplification of the CDR3 region of rearranged TCR beta genes was performed with a multiplex PCR assay on genomic DNA. The Illumina HiSeq System was used to sequence the amplified TCR beta libraries as 87-base-pair reads. Turning to the authors' computational methods: A later analysis tallied 80 million to 95 million unique TCR beta chains across the 660 or so repertoires, and about 12 million of those chains were shared by two or more donors. Raw reads were error-corrected and collapsed into unique sequences by a nearest-neighbor algorithm in which closely related sequences were merged to remove PCR and sequencing errors. V, D and J gene segments were assigned by aligning CDR3 sequences to IMGT reference sequences. For a sequence to be retained, at least a six-nucleotide match to both a V gene segment and a J gene segment was required. A rearrangement counted as productive if the CDR3 had no stop codons and remained in frame with V and J, and every other rearrangement counted as non-productive. Following IMGT convention, CDR3 was defined as the stretch from the second conserved V-encoded cysteine up to the conserved J-encoded phenylalanine. Sequences without an unambiguous match to a single V gene segment were excluded from the earlier analysis of several hundred of the donors. In an earlier analysis of some 590 of the donors, a V segment was called functional when productive rearrangements were above 56.7%, and segregating when the standard deviation between donors exceeded 5%. A statistical classification framework was built for diagnosing cytomegalovirus status from the catalog of TCR beta chain sequences. In a later analysis, V and J genes were assigned by comparing TCR nucleotide sequences against IMGT/GENE-DB human TR gene sequences. Using the TCRdist pipeline, a later analysis assigned CDR3 sequences along with most-parsimonious VDJ recombination scenarios. In a later analysis, each TCR beta chain was defined by its CDR3 amino acid sequence together with its V-gene family, and reads without a unique V-gene family were excluded. To address suspected cross-contamination and a sequencing artifact, a later analysis removed 550 to 750 highly shared, low-generation-probability nucleotide sequences. In a later analysis, a clonal expansion index for each public chain was calculated from normalized within-repertoire ranks of inferred template counts. In a later analysis, generation probabilities were computed with a VDJ recombination model fitted to out-of-frame rearrangements, and the resulting probabilities were checked against IGoR. In a later analysis, TCR-TCR, TCR-HLA and TCR-CMV co-occurrence was scored with hypergeometric tests, and a repertoire-size bias correction was applied to TCR pairs. A later analysis estimated false discovery rates by permuting HLA or CMV assignments 20 times. In a later analysis, co-occurring TCRs were grouped with DBSCAN, and TCRdist sequence similarity was added when clustering was performed within HLA-allele-positive subsets. Repertoires with fewer than 30,000 or more than 120,000 public chains, plus five repertoires with anomalous nucleotide sharing, were excluded from co-occurrence clustering. This immuneACCESS table, as held by TCRdb, lists in-frame sequences with V and J called but not all clones. Of the missing ones, under half trace to an unresolved V gene in checked studies; the others have no known cause. From that table come the V and J calls and clone size; the DNA was used to work out D and trimming. Recorded for this sample are approximately 260,000 clones; 85% to 95% of them occurred a single time. The ten largest clones add up to about 1.7% of the sample.

Note on this clone: The antigen it binds to is not known. Per-base qualities were not stored, and no clone one base away is much larger.

The cohort comprised hundreds of healthy bone marrow donors. Cohort members were all nominally healthy when sampled, although unrecorded immune exposures were likely present. The donor was CMV seronegative and was included in the group of a few hundred seronegative cohort members. Every donor gave a peripheral blood sample, and the peripheral blood mononuclear cells from that sample were used for TCR beta sequencing. The Qiagen DNeasy Blood Extraction Kit was used to extract genomic DNA from the blood cell samples. From the germline V gene, CDR1 is KGHSH and CDR2 is LQKENI. The junction carries 19 bases between V and J, which are trimmed by 1 base and 10 bases respectively. The CDR3 runs 15 amino acids, cysteine and phenylalanine included. Only CDR3 DNA is held: 45 bases, read in frame from base 1.

The sample comprised PBMCs. The clonotype was recovered from a girl aged 2-15 years in good health and CMV-seronegative. In this chain, TRBV18 is recombined with TRBJ1-1; TRBD1 could be the D gene, as 6 bases match. The nucleotide sequence reads TGTGCCAGCTCACCACTCCGGGACACCGGCCTGGGAGCTTTCTTT. The translation is CASSPLRDTGLGAFF.